This TCR beta chain was obtained from a study of T cell responses to AZD1222 COVID-19 vaccine. Study results and caveats: Targeting of unmutated variant regions was reportedly seen in nearly half of spike-specific TCRs. Regions 160-218 and 743-854 dominated among vaccine-associated CD4 TCRs spanning spike. Spike-specific TCR breadth and depth were elevated following two AZD1222 doses.

The table came from immunoSEQ multiplex PCR; TCRdb's copy has only in-frame clones and leaves some out. The sample yields 95,000 to 150,000 clones, 65% to 90% seen once. As for this clone: The antigen is undetermined.

CDR3 length: 14 residues. V lost 2 bases and J 7 bases, leaving 12 bases between the germline ends. Germline assignment: CDR1 MNHNY and CDR2 SVGAGI (reference sequence). The sequence came from an adult who received the AZD1222 COVID-19 vaccine. The chain is built from TRBV6-6 and TRBJ1-5; the D gene is possibly TRBD1 (5 bases). The sequences come from peripheral blood, collected 28 days after the second AZD1222 dose. This CDR3 reads CASSYPGVGQPQHF. CDR3 nucleotides: TGTGCCAGCAGTTACCCGGGGGTCGGGCAGCCCCAGCATTTT.